The entry below gives a single T cell receptor (beta chain) sequence along with its context. The antigen is not known. CD45RO/CCR7/CD25/CD127/CD95/CD27 separated CD4+ naive, central memory, regulatory and stem cell-like memory cells by sorting. Sorting produced populations that all topped 95% purity. V lost 10 bases, J lost 2 bases, and 11 bases stayed unmatched. The CDR3 covers 14 residues. Germline V lookup: CDR1 MDHEN, CDR2 SYDVKM. The record originates from a study of beta chain features in type 1 diabetes. Turning to the study itself: When patients were set against healthy donors, age, gender and cell yields were similar.

Study results and limitations: Here, the possible influence of HLA type (on TCRB rearrangement) remained unresolved. Moderately but significantly shorter TCRB CDR3s were found in Type 1 diabetes patients in all four CD4+ subsets.

Expressed TCRB transcripts were sequenced because the entire RNA isolate underwent reverse transcription. Using immunoSEQ multiplex PCR, the repertoire was profiled, and TCRdb retains in-frame clones only, with some absent. The sample records 300,000 to 350,000 clones, 13% being singletons. The material sequenced was naive CD4+ T cells from blood. The receptor's source is a woman under 30 with type 1 diabetes. The chain is built from TRBV28 and TRBJ2-7; 7 bases line up with TRBD2. The CDR3 DNA follows: TGTGCCACCTTAAAAAGCGGGACGCCCTACGAGCAGTACTTC. Protein product: CATLKSGTPYEQYF.